This TCR beta chain was captured in a study of T cells in Graves' hyperthyroidism and ophthalmopathy. RNA transcripts were the template for amplifying TCR beta CDR3 regions. Using the HTBI primer set, a first-round RT-PCR was run on the TCR CDR3. TCRdb passed the multiplex PCR reads through MiXCR, listing each CDR3 protein once. In the table there are roughly 700,000 distinct CDR3 sequences, roughly 17% of which are singletons. Between the trimmed V and J ends, which lost 1 base and 2 bases, there was a span of 12 bases. Germline lookup yields CDR1 LNHNV and CDR2 YYDKDF (reference sequence). This CDR3 contains 16 residues. Absence of ophthalmopathy progression within 18 months defined stable Graves' hyperthyroidism. For the diagnoses, clinical symptoms, serum thyroxine and TRAb, thyroid ultrasound and orbital computed tomography were used. Fresh peripheral blood, more than 8 ml of it, supplied the PBMCs.

Sample: blood. The TCR comes from a man between 50 and 59 years old with Graves' hyperthyroidism. The chain employs TRBV15 and TRBJ2-1, with D hard to call. Here the CDR3 DNA reads TGTGCCACCAGCAGAGCGAACTTCGAAACCTACAATGAGCAGTTCTTC. Translation gives CATSRANFETYNEQFF. The full variable domain, its missing parts supplied by reference TRBV15 and TRBJ2-1, is DAMVIQNPRYQVTQFGKPVTLSCSQTLNHNVMYWYQQKSSQAPKLLFHYYDKDFNNEADTPDNFQSRRPNTSFCFLDIRSPGLGDTAMYLCATSRANFETYNEQFFGPGTRLTVL.